Listed below are T cell receptor beta chains from one sample, sequenced in a study of regulatory T cells in long-lasting Graves disease. TCRdb re-analysed the multiplex PCR reads in MiXCR, keeping a single row per CDR3 protein. Among 300,000 to 350,000 distinct CDR3 sequences listed, about 20% were seen once. Material: peripheral blood mononuclear cells (PBMCs), obtained when the disease was refractory, from a patient treated with antithyroid drugs. These TCRs come from a female donor with Graves disease. The CDR3 runs from the conserved cysteine through the conserved F or W. Fields, in order: V gene, D gene, J gene, clone size, CDR3 protein, CDR3 DNA. The D gene is left open where the match is weak. Some rows mark clone size as missing; the rest say once, few, many or name a class of expanded clone.

>TRBV7-3|.|TRBJ1-1|many
CASSRQVNTEAFF
TGTGCCAGCAGCAGACAGGTGAACACTGAAGCTTTCTTT
>TRBV11-2|.|TRBJ2-5|many
CASSLDRKETQYF
TGTGCCAGCAGTCTTGACAGGAAAGAGACCCAGTACTTC
>TRBV28|TRBD1|TRBJ2-7|.
CASSSPGQGGGYEQYF
TGTGCCAGCAGCTCACCGGGACAGGGGGGCGGTTACGAGCAGTACTTC
>TRBV11-3|.|TRBJ2-2|many
CASSMTRENTGELFF
TGTGCCAGCTCTATGACCAGGGAGAACACCGGGGAGCTGTTTTTT
>TRBV12-5|.|TRBJ1-1|many
CASGTVLGQDTEAFF
TGTGCTAGTGGTACCGTCCTAGGACAAGACACTGAAGCTTTCTTT
>TRBV28|.|TRBJ2-3|.
CAIRGTDTQYF
TGTGCCATCCGGGGCACAGATACGCAGTATTTT
>TRBV7-9|TRBD1|TRBJ1-3|few
CASSPIPRGHRNTIYF
TGTGCCAGCAGCCCCATCCCCAGGGGGCATAGGAACACCATATATTTT
>TRBV28|TRBD1|TRBJ1-3|.
CASRPGQGPGNTIYF
TGTGCCAGCAGGCCGGGACAGGGGCCTGGAAACACCATATATTTT
>TRBV12-3/TRBV12-4|.|TRBJ1-2|many
CASSLLSGYTF
TGTGCCAGCAGCCTCCTGAGCGGCTACACCTTC
>TRBV2|.|TRBJ2-1|.
CASSDKGTLANFF
TGTGCCAGCAGTGATAAGGGGACTTTGGCGAATTTCTTC
>TRBV7-9|.|TRBJ1-1|.
CASNLVTEAFF
TGTGCCAGCAACTTAGTCACTGAAGCTTTCTTT
>TRBV7-9|.|TRBJ1-1|once
CASSVGGGLEAFF
TGTGCCAGCAGCGTAGGGGGGGGGTTGGAAGCTTTCTTT
>TRBV15|.|TRBJ1-4|.
CATSTQNEKLFF
TGTGCCACCAGCACCCAAAATGAAAAACTGTTTTTT
>TRBV29-1|.|TRBJ1-2|few
CSVYREGSIGYTF
TGCAGCGTTTACAGGGAGGGGAGTATTGGCTACACCTTC
>TRBV29-1|TRBD1|TRBJ2-5|many
CSVGTGVMETQYF
TGCAGCGTTGGGACAGGGGTTATGGAGACCCAGTACTTC
>TRBV20-1|.|TRBJ2-7|many
CSAFPGSSYEQYF
TGCAGTGCCTTTCCGGGGTCCTCCTACGAGCAGTACTTC
>TRBV2|.|TRBJ1-1|few
CASSSATLSTEAFF
TGTGCCAGCAGTTCGGCCACCTTGAGCACTGAAGCTTTCTTT
>TRBV5-1|.|TRBJ1-6|few
CASRRGRNSPLHF
TGCGCCAGCCGCAGGGGACGCAATTCACCCCTCCACTTT
>TRBV7-9|.|TRBJ1-5|many
CASSFSDSNQPQHF
TGTGCCAGCAGCTTTTCGGATAGCAATCAGCCCCAGCATTTT
>TRBV20-1|.|TRBJ1-5|many
CSASSRALSDPQHF
TGCAGTGCTTCATCCCGGGCCCTCTCCGACCCCCAGCATTTT
>TRBV6-8|.|TRBJ2-3|few
CASMSRPGSTDTQYF
TGTGCCAGCATGTCCCGCCCTGGTAGCACAGATACGCAGTATTTT
>TRBV7-9|.|TRBJ2-5|.
CASSSTSTPGTLEGSQYF
TGTGCCAGCAGCTCTACCTCCACCCCGGGGACACTCGAGGGGAGCCAGTACTTC
>TRBV5-5|.|TRBJ1-6|.
CASSLGLLSSYNSPLHF
TGTGCCAGCAGCTTGGGACTCCTGAGCTCCTATAATTCACCCCTCCACTTT
>TRBV6-1|TRBD1|TRBJ2-7|many
CASRGTGGHEQYF
TGTGCCAGCAGAGGGACAGGGGGCCACGAGCAGTACTTC
>TRBV24-1|.|TRBJ2-5|many
CATSDSQPGRETQYF
TGTGCCACCAGTGATTCGCAGCCGGGGAGGGAGACCCAGTACTTC
>TRBV11-2|TRBD2|TRBJ2-5|many
CASSDGLAGRGTQYF
TGTGCCAGCAGCGATGGACTAGCGGGGCGGGGGACCCAGTACTTC
>TRBV7-2|.|TRBJ2-2|.
CASSLSIGANTGELFF
TGTGCCAGCAGCCTCAGTATAGGGGCGAACACCGGGGAGCTGTTTTTT
>TRBV19|TRBD1|TRBJ1-5|few
CASSYTPGGFDQPQHF
TGTGCCAGTAGTTACACCCCAGGGGGTTTCGATCAGCCCCAGCATTTT
>TRBV30|TRBD1|TRBJ1-5|many
CAWSDRGQPQHF
TGTGCCTGGAGTGACAGGGGTCAGCCCCAGCATTTT